This T cell receptor (beta chain) was recorded in a study of prognosis after radiotherapy for stage I lung cancer. Study background: Under 15 cases involved newly diagnosed primary stage I lung tumors, and roughly 5 involved oligometastatic NSCLC subsequent to surgical resection of the primary tumor.

The CDR3 has 17 amino acids. Trimming cost V 4 bases and J 0 bases; bases outside gene matches: 6. Germline CDR1 reads LNHDA; CDR2 reads SQIVND (reference sequence). It was by two-round multiplex PCR that TCR beta CDR3 was amplified from genomic DNA. Amplification in first-round PCR relied on primers specific to each TRBV and TRBJ gene. PCR's second round employed universal primers. A single record per CDR3 protein comes from TCRdb applying MiXCR to the multiplex PCR reads. The table shows almost 40,000 distinct CDR3 sequences, with approximately 24% occurring only once. This clonotype was picked up many times.

The specimen comprised PBMCs, sampled before or after stereotactic body radiation therapy (not recorded which). The sequence was obtained from a donor aged 50 or older with non-small cell lung cancer. The J gene is TRBJ2-6, the V gene TRBV19; TRBD2 matches 7 bases. Here the CDR3 reads CASSKAGASSGANVLTF. CDR3 sequence (DNA): TGTGCCAGTAGTAAGGCGGGAGCTAGCTCTGGGGCCAACGTCCTGACTTTC.